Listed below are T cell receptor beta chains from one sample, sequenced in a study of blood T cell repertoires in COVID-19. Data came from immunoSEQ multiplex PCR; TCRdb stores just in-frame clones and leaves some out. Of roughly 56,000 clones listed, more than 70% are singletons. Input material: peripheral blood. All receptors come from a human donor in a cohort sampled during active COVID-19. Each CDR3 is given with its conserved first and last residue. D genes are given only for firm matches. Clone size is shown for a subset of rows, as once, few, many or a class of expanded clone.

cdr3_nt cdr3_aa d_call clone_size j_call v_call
TGCGCCAGCAGCCAAGCTACAGGGTATAGTGGCTACACCTTC CASSQATGYSGYTF . . TRBJ1-2 TRBV4-3
TGTGCCAGCAGTTGGACTAGCGGGGTCGAGCAGTACTTC CASSWTSGVEQYF TRBD2 . TRBJ2-7 TRBV27
TGCGCCAGCAGCTTGGAGGGACAGGGGAACTATGGCTACACCTTC CASSLEGQGNYGYTF TRBD1 . TRBJ1-2 TRBV5-1
TGTGCCAGCAGCTTCGGACAGGCTAAGGCGTTATTGAGGGGCTACACCTTC CASSFGQAKALLRGYTF TRBD1 . TRBJ1-2 TRBV7-2
TGCGCCAGCAGCCAAGAGACTAGCGGGGGGGCCTACAATGAGCAGTTCTTC CASSQETSGGAYNEQFF TRBD2 . TRBJ2-1 TRBV4-1
TGTGCCAGCTCACCGGCGGTGACTTCCTACGAGCAGTACTTC CASSPAVTSYEQYF . few TRBJ2-7 TRBV18
TGCGCCAGCAGCCAAGACAGGTTACAATATGGCTACACCTTC CASSQDRLQYGYTF . . TRBJ1-2 TRBV4-3
TGCGCCAGCAGTCAATCAAGGGTAGCAGGGGAATCCTACAATGAGCAGTTCTTC CASSQSRVAGESYNEQFF . . TRBJ2-1 TRBV23-1
TGTGCCAGCAGTCCCCGGGGGGCGGATACGCAGTATTTT CASSPRGADTQYF . . TRBJ2-3 TRBV7-2
TGTGCCAGTAGCCCTGGGGGGGTTACAACTAATGAAAAACTGTTTTTT CASSPGGVTTNEKLFF . . TRBJ1-4 TRBV19
TGTGCCAGCAGCCAAGAAGGAAGCGGGGGGTCCCCGAGGGGGCAGTACTTC CASSQEGSGGSPRGQYF TRBD2 . TRBJ2-7 TRBV3-1/TRBV3-2
TGTGCCATCAGTGAGTTTTCGGACAGGGCCTACGAGCAGTACTTC CAISEFSDRAYEQYF TRBD1 . TRBJ2-7 TRBV10-3
TGTGCCAGCAGTTACTCCTGGGAGTCCTACAATGAGCAGTTCTTC CASSYSWESYNEQFF . . TRBJ2-1 TRBV6-6
TGCGCCAGAGGACAGGATTTGAACACTGAAGCTTTCTTT CARGQDLNTEAFF TRBD1 . TRBJ1-1 TRBV4-1
TGTGCCAGCTCACCACGGCCTAGCGGGGAGGGTGATACGCAGTATTTT CASSPRPSGEGDTQYF TRBD2 . TRBJ2-3 TRBV18
TGCAGCGTTGAAGATTTCGCCGGAGAGACCCAGTACTTC CSVEDFAGETQYF . . TRBJ2-5 TRBV29-1
TGTGCCAGAAGCCCGTCCCGGGACAGGGGGTCCTACAATGAGCAGTTCTTC CARSPSRDRGSYNEQFF TRBD1 . TRBJ2-1 TRBV5-3
TGTGCCATCAGTGTGACCTCCGACAGGGTCTACGAGCAGTACTTC CAISVTSDRVYEQYF TRBD1 . TRBJ2-7 TRBV10-3
TGTGCCAGCAGGGCTCGGTTAACAGGGGCTAGGGGTAATTCACCCCTCCACTTT CASRARLTGARGNSPLHF TRBD1 . TRBJ1-6 TRBV28
TGTGCCAGCAGTTACCCGGGGACAGCTAACTATGGCTACACCTTC CASSYPGTANYGYTF TRBD1 once TRBJ1-2 TRBV6-6
TGTGCCAGTAGTATTGCAGGGGTGCCATGGCCCCAGCATTTT CASSIAGVPWPQHF . . TRBJ1-5 TRBV19
TGTGCCAGCAGCTCCGGACAGGTCACTCGGCCCCAGCATTTT CASSSGQVTRPQHF TRBD1 . TRBJ1-5 TRBV7-9
TGTGCCAGCAGCGTATGGGGGGGGAATCAGCCCCAGCATTTT CASSVWGGNQPQHF . few TRBJ1-5 TRBV9
TGTGCCAGCATCCATCCGGGGGATCCAGATACGCAGTATTTT CASIHPGDPDTQYF . . TRBJ2-3 TRBV3-1/TRBV3-2
TGCGCCAGCAGACCAGACCAAGCGGGTTACAATGAGCAGTTCTTC CASRPDQAGYNEQFF . . TRBJ2-1 TRBV10-1
TGTGCCAGCAGTTTAAATGCGGGGTGGAATTCACCCCTCCACTTT CASSLNAGWNSPLHF . . TRBJ1-6 TRBV27
TGTGCCACCAGGGGGATCTGGACAGGGACCAATGAGCAGTTCTTC CATRGIWTGTNEQFF TRBD1 . TRBJ2-1 TRBV15
TGTGCCAGCAGCCTACTACCCGGGACTCCAGATTACGAGCAGTACTTC CASSLLPGTPDYEQYF . once TRBJ2-7 TRBV13
TGCAGCGGGGGGGACAGCCAAGAGACCCAGTACTTC CSGGDSQETQYF . . TRBJ2-5 TRBV29-1
TGTGCCAGCTCACCACTCATGGGGCTAACAGATACGCAGTATTTT CASSPLMGLTDTQYF . . TRBJ2-3 TRBV18
TGTGCCAGCAGCACCCTGACAGGGCGCTATGGCTACACCTTC CASSTLTGRYGYTF TRBD1 . TRBJ1-2 TRBV3-1/TRBV3-2
TGTGCCAGCAGCTATTGGACAGGGGCCACTGAAGCTTTCTTT CASSYWTGATEAFF TRBD1 . TRBJ1-1 TRBV7-2
TGTGCCAGCAGCCAAGAGGTAGGCCCCCGGGGCACAGATACGCAGTATTTT CASSQEVGPRGTDTQYF . . TRBJ2-3 TRBV3-1/TRBV3-2
TGTGCCTCGACAGGGTTGGGCACAGATACGCAGTATTTT CASTGLGTDTQYF TRBD1 . TRBJ2-3 TRBV6-1
TGTGCCATGGGGGACAGGTCCCTTCGAGGCTACACCTTC CAMGDRSLRGYTF TRBD1 . TRBJ1-2 TRBV28
TGTGCCAGCAGCACCGGTGGACAGGGCCACGAGCAGTACTTC CASSTGGQGHEQYF TRBD1 . TRBJ2-7 TRBV7-9
TGTGCCAGCCTGAGGGAAGCTGGAAACACCATATATTTT CASLREAGNTIYF . . TRBJ1-3 TRBV2
TGTGCCAGCAGGAGAGAGGCAAAGAACACTGAAGCTTTCTTT CASRREAKNTEAFF . . TRBJ1-1 TRBV14
TGTGCCACCAGCTTATCGACAGGATATGGCTACACCTTC CATSLSTGYGYTF . . TRBJ1-2 TRBV15
TGTGCCAGCAGTTACTTTCGGGGGTTAAACTATGGCTACACCTTC CASSYFRGLNYGYTF . once TRBJ1-2 TRBV6-5
TGTGCCAGTAGTCTAAACAGGGTCCAAGAGACCCAGTACTTC CASSLNRVQETQYF . . TRBJ2-5 TRBV19